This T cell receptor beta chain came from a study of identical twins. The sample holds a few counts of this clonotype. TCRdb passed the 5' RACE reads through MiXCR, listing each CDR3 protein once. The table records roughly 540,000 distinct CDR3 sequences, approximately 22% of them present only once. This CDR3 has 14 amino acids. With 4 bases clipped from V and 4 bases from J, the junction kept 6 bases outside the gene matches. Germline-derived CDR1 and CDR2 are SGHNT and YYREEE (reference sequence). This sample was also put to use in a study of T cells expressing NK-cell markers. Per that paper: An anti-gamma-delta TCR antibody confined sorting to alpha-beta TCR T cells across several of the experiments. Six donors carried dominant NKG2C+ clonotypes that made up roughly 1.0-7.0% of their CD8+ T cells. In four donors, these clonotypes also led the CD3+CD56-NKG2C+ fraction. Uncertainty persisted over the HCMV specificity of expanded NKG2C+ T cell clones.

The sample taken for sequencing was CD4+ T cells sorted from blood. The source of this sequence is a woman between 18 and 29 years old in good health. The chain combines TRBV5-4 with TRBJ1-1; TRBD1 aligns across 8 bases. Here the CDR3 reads CASSPRGPVTEAFF. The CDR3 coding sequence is TGTGCCAGCAGCCCCAGGGGGCCGGTCACTGAAGCTTTCTTT.